This TCR beta chain was captured by sequencing in a study of long-term antiretroviral therapy in people with HIV. Study-wide findings and caveats: The study found narrower CDR3 length ranges in HIV repertoires than in controls. Repertoire dominance by clones expanded before ART was seen at all time points.

Every specimen held between roughly 0.9-10 million cryopreserved PBMC. These were thawed and washed before DNA extraction. This clone has a handful of counts. What it binds is not known. At survey level, the immunoSEQ assay was run in its v3.0 version. Per-sample targets for sequencing were about 35,000-50,000 T-cell genomes. Assay: immunoSEQ multiplex PCR; the TCRdb copy retains only in-frame clones and omits some. The sample lists some 24,000 clones, approximately 90% occurring once. This material consisted of unsorted PBMCs, taken 1.8 years before starting antiretroviral therapy. The source is a man over 45 with HIV.

For the CDR3, the DNA is TGCGCCAGCAGCCAAGGGGACGGTGGAAACACCATATATTTT. Its protein product is CASSQGDGGNTIYF. The chain combines TRBV4-1 with TRBJ1-3; TRBD1 is a possible D gene (5 bases). The CDR3 spans 14 residues. Germline CDR1 MGHRA, CDR2 YSYEKL. The V end was cut by 1 base, the J end by 3 bases, with 7 bases between.